This T cell receptor (beta chain) stems from a study of technical replicates of blood from a few donors. Germline CDR1 and CDR2: LNHDA and SQIVND (reference sequence). The CDR3 is 13 amino acids. After removal of 5 bases from V and 5 bases from J, the junction contained 3 bases not matched to a gene. Assay: immunoSEQ multiplex PCR; the TCRdb copy retains only in-frame clones and omits some. The sample carries tens of thousands of clones, approximately 94% recorded once. This clonotype was sampled from a human donor in good health. Specimen: T cells isolated from PBMCs. The gene calls are TRBV19 and TRBJ1-5; 7 positions agree with TRBD1. CDR3 residues: CASSLTGYQPQHF. CDR3 sequence (DNA): TGTGCCAGTAGTTTGACAGGGTATCAGCCCCAGCATTTT. Full variable domain (remainder filled in from reference TRBV19 and TRBJ1-5): DGGITQSPKYLFRKEGQNVTLSCEQNLNHDAMYWYRQDPGQGLRLIYYSQIVNDFQKGDIAEGYSVSREKKESFPLTVTSAQKNPTAFYLCASSLTGYQPQHFGDGTRLSIL.